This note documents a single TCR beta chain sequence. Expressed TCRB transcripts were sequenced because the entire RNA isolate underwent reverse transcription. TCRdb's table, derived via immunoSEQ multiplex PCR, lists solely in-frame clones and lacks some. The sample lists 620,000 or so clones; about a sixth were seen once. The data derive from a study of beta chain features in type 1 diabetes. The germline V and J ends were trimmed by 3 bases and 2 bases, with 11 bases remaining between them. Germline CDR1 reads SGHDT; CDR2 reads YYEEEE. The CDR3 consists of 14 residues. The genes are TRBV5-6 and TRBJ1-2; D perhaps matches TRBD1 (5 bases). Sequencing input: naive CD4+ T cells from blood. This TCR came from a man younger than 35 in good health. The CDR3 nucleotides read TGTGCCAGCAGCTCCAGGGTCTTCAACTATGGCTACACCTTC. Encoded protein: CASSSRVFNYGYTF.